This T cell receptor (beta chain) derives from a study of CD8+ T cells in alopecia areata. Study in general: Treatment of the treated patients consisted of oral tofacitinib, 5 to 10 mg twice daily.

After isolation, RNA underwent reverse transcription to generate cDNA as the sequencing template. Profiled with immunoSEQ multiplex PCR; TCRdb holds only in-frame clones, not every one. In the table there are roughly 180,000 clones, 53% of which are singletons. Treatment indicated: oral pan-JAK inhibitor, 5-10 mg twice daily. This TCR was sampled from a human donor with alopecia areata. The material sequenced was CD8+ T cells sorted from blood, taken at week 24, from a patient treated with tofacitinib.

In DNA form, the CDR3 reads TGTGCCAGTTCTTCTCTTGACAGGGGGCAAGCTTTCTTT. Protein: CASSSLDRGQAFF. The J gene is TRBJ1-1, the V gene TRBV19, with 10 bases fitting TRBD1. CDR3 length equals 13 residues. CDR1 is LNHDA and CDR2 is SQIVND in the germline V gene (reference sequence). J gave up 9 bases and V 8 bases, and 9 bases lay outside the gene matches.